The 5 T cell receptor beta chains below were found in one sample sequenced in a study of CD8 T cells in Susac syndrome. Random hexamers were used to reverse transcribe 0.5 to 1 ug of RNA. TCRdb independently ran MiXCR on the immunoSEQ multiplex PCR reads; one entry per CDR3 protein. The table includes over 100,000 distinct CDR3 sequences, 90% to 95% detected once. Specimen: CD8+ T cells from PBMCs. The receptors originated from a human donor with Susac syndrome.

The rearrangement uses TRBV29-1 and TRBJ2-3, with D unresolved. V was clipped by 7 bases and J by 2 bases, with 10 bases between them. Germline-derived CDR1 and CDR2 are SQVTM and ANQGSEA. The CDR3 is 12 amino acids. This CDR3 reads CSAQENTDTQYF. For the CDR3, the DNA is TGCAGCGCCCAAGAGAACACAGATACGCAGTATTTT.

The rearrangement joins TRBV19 to TRBJ2-4; 8 bases agree with TRBD1. Germline V CDR1 and CDR2: LNHDA, SQIVND (reference sequence). The CDR3 is 17 residues long. V shed 4 bases and J 0 bases; nucleotides not matched to a gene: 8. The CDR3 loop reads CASSTPGQGLAKNIQYF. CDR3 nucleotides: TGTGCCAGTAGTACACCAGGACAGGGATTAGCCAAAAACATTCAGTACTTC.

The rearrangement joins TRBV7-8 to TRBJ1-4, with no clear D. The length of the CDR3 is 19 residues. Trimming cost V 1 base and J 2 bases, with 20 bases left between them. Germline V gives CDR1 SGHVS, CDR2 FQNEAQ. The CDR3 DNA sequence: TGTGCCAGCAGCTTAGGTGTATCATTACCTGCGCTTACTAATGAAAAACTGTTTTTT. Residues: CASSLGVSLPALTNEKLFF.

The chain employs TRBV27 and TRBJ1-1; D not certain. The V gene lost 7 bases and the J gene lost 0 bases, with 9 bases spanning the gap. There are 13 residues in the CDR3. The germline gives CDR1 MNHEY, CDR2 SMNVEV (reference sequence). CDR3 DNA sequence: TGTGCCAGCAAGGTGGCTGTGAACACTGAAGCTTTCTTT. Translating it yields CASKVAVNTEAFF.

The chain links TRBV13 to TRBJ2-7, with TRBD2 matching over 12 bases. Germline V gene lookup returns CDR1 PRHDT and CDR2 FYEKMQ (reference sequence). The V gene end was trimmed by 5 bases and the J gene end by 0 bases; junction bases not matched to a gene: 5. The CDR3 sequence is 16 residues long. CDR3 loop: CASSPTSGGSSYEQYF. The CDR3 DNA reads as TGTGCCAGCAGCCCCACTAGCGGGGGGAGCTCCTACGAGCAGTACTTC.